This T cell receptor (beta chain) came from a study of T cells in Graves' hyperthyroidism and ophthalmopathy. The study defined stable Graves' hyperthyroidism as no ophthalmopathy progression within 18 months. The CDR3 is 12 residues long. Germline CDR1 reads SQVTM; CDR2 reads ANQGSEA. Unmatched junction bases numbered 5, after V lost 7 bases and J lost 4 bases. Amplification targeted TCR beta CDR3 regions from RNA transcripts. The primer set for the first-round RT-PCR of the TCR CDR3 was HTBI. TCRdb called the multiplex PCR reads again in MiXCR, with one record for every CDR3 protein. Counted here are around 350,000 distinct CDR3 sequences, about 25% occurring once; the ten biggest clones make up more than 60%. In regard to this clonotype: What it binds is not known.

Study conclusions and caveats: Most thyroid clonotypes expanded above 0.001 were also detected in blood.

The receptor's source is a middle-aged man with Graves' hyperthyroidism. The specimen sequenced was blood. V gene TRBV29-1 combines with J gene TRBJ1-1, with 8 bases identical to TRBD1. The CDR3 loop reads CSGTDRGTEAFF. CDR3 bases: TGCAGCGGCACAGACAGGGGCACTGAAGCTTTCTTT.